The 5 T cell receptor beta chains listed next were all sequenced from one sample in a study of early stage breast cancer tumors. Measured with immunoSEQ multiplex PCR; TCRdb has only the in-frame clones, and not every one. The sample yields about 50,000 clones, over 60% seen once. What was sequenced was blood. These receptor sequences come from a young adult with breast cancer.

This chain uses TRBV11-2 with TRBJ2-3; D is perhaps TRBD1 or TRBD2 (5 bases each). Germline V gene data show CDR1 as SGHAT and CDR2 as FQNNGV. The CDR3 has 16 amino acids. V was pared by 1 base and J by 1 base, with 12 bases between. Here the CDR3 reads CASSLVVRGRTDTQYF. As DNA, the CDR3 is TGTGCCAGCAGCTTAGTCGTGAGGGGACGCACAGATACGCAGTATTTT.

This chain joins TRBV18 and TRBJ1-5; D gene uncertain. CDR1 is KGHSH, CDR2 LQKENI, per germline. The ends were cut back, 2 bases at V and 0 bases at J, with 8 bases in the middle. The CDR3 contains 15 residues. The CDR3 spells CASSPVPYSNQPQHF. DNA of the CDR3: TGTGCCAGCTCACCAGTACCCTATAGCAATCAGCCCCAGCATTTT.

V gene TRBV5-4 combines with J gene TRBJ2-7, with D hard to call. There are 13 residues in the CDR3. Per germline, CDR1 SGHNT and CDR2 YYREEE (reference sequence). With 0 bases removed from V and 3 bases from J, the gap between germline ends came to 7 bases. The CDR3 protein is CASSLGPDYEQYF. For the CDR3, the DNA is TGTGCCAGCAGCTTGGGCCCCGACTACGAGCAGTACTTC.

The J gene is TRBJ2-2, the V gene TRBV27; D possibly uses TRBD1 or TRBD2 (5 bases each). V was pared by 3 bases and J by 1 base, with 6 bases between. Germline V gives CDR1 MNHEY, CDR2 SMNVEV (reference sequence). The CDR3 contains 14 residues. The CDR3 bases are TGTGCCAGCAGTTTGGGACGGAACACCGGGGAGCTGTTTTTT. Residues: CASSLGRNTGELFF.

The V gene is TRBV7-8, the J gene TRBJ2-7; a possible D gene is TRBD2 (6 bases). V gave up 7 bases and J gave up 6 bases, with 16 bases separating them. Germline V lookup: CDR1 SGHVS, CDR2 FQNEAQ. The CDR3 spans 13 residues. In nucleotides, the CDR3 is TGTGCCAGCACCCGGGCCGTCGGGGGCGAGCAGTACTTC. It yields the protein CASTRAVGGEQYF.